This is a list of T cell receptor beta chains from one sample in a study of T cells in Graves' hyperthyroidism and ophthalmopathy. TCRdb passed the multiplex PCR reads through MiXCR, listing each CDR3 protein once. Here the sample spans over 300,000 distinct CDR3 sequences, approximately 14% being singletons. The sequenced sample was blood. These TCRs come from a woman between 35 and 50 years old with Graves' ophthalmopathy. Both conserved end residues are part of each CDR3. Fields, in order: CDR3 protein, CDR3 DNA, clone size, D gene, J gene, V gene. A D gene is named only where the DNA matches it firmly. Size is stated for part of the rows, as once, few or many counts, or as a class when the clone is expanded.

cdr3_aa: CASSSLAGVGTDTQYF
cdr3_nt: TGTGCCAGCAGCTCCCTAGCGGGGGTGGGCACAGATACGCAGTATTTT
clone_size: many
d_call: TRBD2
j_call: TRBJ2-3
v_call: TRBV7-6

cdr3_aa: CSAREAGSETQYF
cdr3_nt: TGCAGTGCTAGAGAAGCTGGTTCCGAGACCCAGTACTTC
clone_size: many
d_call: .
j_call: TRBJ2-5
v_call: TRBV20-1

cdr3_aa: CASSPFPGLAGGPGDEQFF
cdr3_nt: TGTGCCAGCAGTCCTTTCCCGGGACTAGCGGGGGGTCCTGGGGATGAGCAGTTCTTC
clone_size: few
d_call: TRBD2
j_call: TRBJ2-1
v_call: TRBV27

cdr3_aa: CASSYEQGNGEAFF
cdr3_nt: TGTGCCAGCAGCTACGAACAGGGGAATGGTGAAGCTTTCTTT
clone_size: many
d_call: TRBD1
j_call: TRBJ1-1
v_call: TRBV5-5

cdr3_aa: CASSLIVSSSGNTIYF
cdr3_nt: TGTGCCAGCAGTTTAATCGTGTCGTCCTCTGGAAACACCATATATTTT
clone_size: many
d_call: .
j_call: TRBJ1-3
v_call: TRBV28

cdr3_aa: CASIPGEAQPQHF
cdr3_nt: TGTGCCAGCATCCCAGGGGAGGCTCAGCCCCAGCATTTT
clone_size: few
d_call: .
j_call: TRBJ1-5
v_call: TRBV6-1

cdr3_aa: CASSLSGWAEKDQSPLHF
cdr3_nt: TGTGCCAGCAGTTTATCAGGTTGGGCCGAGAAGGATCAATCACCCCTCCACTTT
clone_size: many
d_call: .
j_call: TRBJ1-6
v_call: TRBV27

cdr3_aa: CSARDLSGTQYF
cdr3_nt: TGCAGTGCTAGAGACCTCTCCGGGACCCAGTACTTC
clone_size: .
d_call: .
j_call: TRBJ2-5
v_call: TRBV20-1

cdr3_aa: CASQTGHDTAPLHF
cdr3_nt: TGTGCCAGTCAGACGGGACACGACACAGCACCCCTCCACTTT
clone_size: .
d_call: .
j_call: TRBJ1-6
v_call: TRBV6-1

cdr3_aa: CASSLAGGPFNEQFF
cdr3_nt: TGTGCCAGCAGCTTAGCGGGGGGGCCTTTCAATGAGCAGTTCTTC
clone_size: many
d_call: TRBD2
j_call: TRBJ2-1
v_call: TRBV5-8

cdr3_aa: CASSRQTGNNQPQHF
cdr3_nt: TGTGCCAGCAGTCGGCAGACAGGGAACAATCAGCCCCAGCATTTT
clone_size: few
d_call: TRBD1
j_call: TRBJ1-5
v_call: TRBV28

cdr3_aa: CASSLPGGTGVSPLHF
cdr3_nt: TGTGCCAGCAGCTTACCAGGCGGGACAGGGGTTTCACCCCTCCACTTT
clone_size: .
d_call: TRBD1
j_call: TRBJ1-6
v_call: TRBV7-9

cdr3_aa: CACSNVGVVRNEQYF
cdr3_nt: TGTGCCTGTTCCAATGTGGGGGTCGTTCGGAACGAGCAGTACTTC
clone_size: .
d_call: .
j_call: TRBJ2-7
v_call: TRBV30

cdr3_aa: CASSSRGQGNYGYTF
cdr3_nt: TGTGCCAGCAGTTCCCGTGGACAGGGCAACTATGGCTACACCTTC
clone_size: .
d_call: TRBD1
j_call: TRBJ1-2
v_call: TRBV28

cdr3_aa: CASTGLVTDYEKLFF
cdr3_nt: TGTGCCAGCACGGGTTTGGTTACGGATTATGAAAAACTGTTTTTT
clone_size: .
d_call: .
j_call: TRBJ1-4
v_call: TRBV6-1

cdr3_aa: CASSPRARNEQFF
cdr3_nt: TGTGCCAGCAGCCCCCGGGCCCGCAATGAGCAGTTCTTC
clone_size: .
d_call: .
j_call: TRBJ2-1
v_call: TRBV6-1

cdr3_aa: CASSPAGGEQFF
cdr3_nt: TGCGCCAGCAGCCCGGCCGGCGGAGAGCAGTTCTTC
clone_size: once
d_call: .
j_call: TRBJ2-1
v_call: TRBV4-1

cdr3_aa: CASSYRAVYGYTF
cdr3_nt: TGTGCCAGCAGTTACAGGGCCGTCTATGGCTACACCTTC
clone_size: many
d_call: .
j_call: TRBJ1-2
v_call: TRBV2

cdr3_aa: CATIIFGRSPLGRGIYF
cdr3_nt: TGTGCCACCATTATATTCGGACGATCGCCCCTGGGGAGGGGCATATATTTT
clone_size: .
d_call: .
j_call: TRBJ1-3
v_call: TRBV24-1

cdr3_aa: CASSPQGFFNTEAFF
cdr3_nt: TGTGCCAGCAGTCCCCAGGGTTTTTTTAACACTGAAGCTTTCTTT
clone_size: many
d_call: .
j_call: TRBJ1-1
v_call: TRBV28

cdr3_aa: CASSNRDYNEQFF
cdr3_nt: TGTGCCAGCAGCAACCGGGACTACAATGAGCAGTTCTTC
clone_size: few
d_call: .
j_call: TRBJ2-1
v_call: TRBV7-8

cdr3_aa: CASSLVLAGGLAEQFF
cdr3_nt: TGCGCCAGCAGCTTGGTCCTAGCGGGGGGGCTAGCTGAGCAGTTCTTC
clone_size: .
d_call: TRBD2
j_call: TRBJ2-1
v_call: TRBV5-1

cdr3_aa: CASSLETGPGNTIYF
cdr3_nt: TGTGCCAGCAGTTTGGAGACAGGTCCTGGAAACACCATATATTTT
clone_size: .
d_call: .
j_call: TRBJ1-3
v_call: TRBV28

cdr3_aa: CASSYSGLDGYTF
cdr3_nt: TGTGCCAGCAGTTACTCGGGTTTGGATGGCTACACCTTC
clone_size: many
d_call: .
j_call: TRBJ1-2
v_call: TRBV6-5

cdr3_aa: CASSGQLGAPGANVLTF
cdr3_nt: TGTGCCAGCAGTGGACAATTGGGGGCCCCTGGGGCCAACGTCCTGACTTTC
clone_size: few
d_call: .
j_call: TRBJ2-6
v_call: TRBV25-1

cdr3_aa: CASSLRQNTDTQYF
cdr3_nt: TGTGCCAGCAGCTTAAGACAGAACACAGATACGCAGTATTTT
clone_size: .
d_call: .
j_call: TRBJ2-3
v_call: TRBV7-2

cdr3_aa: CSVEDRGGGLRTQYF
cdr3_nt: TGCAGCGTTGAAGATCGTGGGGGTGGGCTGCGGACCCAGTACTTC
clone_size: many
d_call: .
j_call: TRBJ2-5
v_call: TRBV29-1

cdr3_aa: CSAPRGGTYNEQFF
cdr3_nt: TGCAGTGCCCCCAGGGGGGGAACCTACAATGAGCAGTTCTTC
clone_size: .
d_call: .
j_call: TRBJ2-1
v_call: TRBV20-1

cdr3_aa: CASSQSLARDGYGYTF
cdr3_nt: TGTGCCAGCAGCCAAAGCCTGGCCCGGGACGGCTATGGCTACACCTTC
clone_size: .
d_call: .
j_call: TRBJ1-2
v_call: TRBV3-1

cdr3_aa: CASRPGTGVEQFF
cdr3_nt: TGTGCCAGCAGGCCCGGGACAGGGGTTGAGCAGTTCTTC
clone_size: many
d_call: TRBD1
j_call: TRBJ2-1
v_call: TRBV2

cdr3_aa: CASSTLTSGIAGGTEAFF
cdr3_nt: TGTGCCAGCAGCACTCTGACTTCCGGAATCGCGGGGGGAACTGAAGCTTTCTTT
clone_size: .
d_call: .
j_call: TRBJ1-1
v_call: TRBV7-9

cdr3_aa: CASSQGRSRNQPQHF
cdr3_nt: TGTGCCAGCAGCCAAGGGCGAAGCCGCAATCAGCCCCAGCATTTT
clone_size: many
d_call: .
j_call: TRBJ1-5
v_call: TRBV3-1

cdr3_aa: CASSFRDRGFQPQHF
cdr3_nt: TGTGCCAGCAGCTTCCGGGACAGGGGTTTTCAGCCCCAGCATTTT
clone_size: few
d_call: TRBD1
j_call: TRBJ1-5
v_call: TRBV5-6

cdr3_aa: CASSPQNYEDEQYF
cdr3_nt: TGTGCCAGCAGCCCCCAAAATTACGAGGACGAGCAGTACTTC
clone_size: many
d_call: .
j_call: TRBJ2-7
v_call: TRBV7-9

cdr3_aa: CSARGGGFGDQPQHF
cdr3_nt: TGCAGTGCTAGAGGGGGAGGGTTCGGCGATCAGCCCCAGCATTTT
clone_size: many
d_call: .
j_call: TRBJ1-5
v_call: TRBV20-1

cdr3_aa: CASSEGLAGGEQFF
cdr3_nt: TGCGCCAGCAGTGAGGGACTAGCGGGAGGTGAGCAGTTCTTC
clone_size: many
d_call: TRBD2
j_call: TRBJ2-1
v_call: TRBV10-1

cdr3_aa: CASSPRIPGKTYNSPLHF
cdr3_nt: TGTGCCAGCAGCCCTCGCATTCCCGGGAAGACCTATAATTCACCCCTCCACTTT
clone_size: few
d_call: .
j_call: TRBJ1-6
v_call: TRBV3-1

cdr3_aa: CASIPGTGGMNTEAFF
cdr3_nt: TGTGCCAGCATCCCAGGGACAGGGGGAATGAACACTGAAGCTTTCTTT
clone_size: many
d_call: TRBD1
j_call: TRBJ1-1
v_call: TRBV12-3/TRBV12-4

cdr3_aa: CSAFRGNYGYTF
cdr3_nt: TGCAGTGCCTTCCGGGGGAACTATGGCTACACCTTC
clone_size: many
d_call: .
j_call: TRBJ1-2
v_call: TRBV20-1

cdr3_aa: CASSLGGGRNTIYF
cdr3_nt: TGTGCCAGCAGTTTAGGAGGGGGGAGAAACACCATATATTTT
clone_size: many
d_call: .
j_call: TRBJ1-3
v_call: TRBV27

cdr3_aa: CASRMTGLYGYTF
cdr3_nt: TGTGCCAGCAGAATGACAGGGCTCTATGGCTACACCTTC
clone_size: many
d_call: TRBD1
j_call: TRBJ1-2
v_call: TRBV2

cdr3_aa: CASTKQRGGMGTEAFF
cdr3_nt: TGTGCCAGCACCAAACAAAGGGGGGGAATGGGGACTGAAGCTTTCTTT
clone_size: many
d_call: .
j_call: TRBJ1-1
v_call: TRBV11-2

cdr3_aa: CSARPRTETYEQYF
cdr3_nt: TGCAGTGCTAGACCTCGGACAGAGACCTACGAGCAGTACTTC
clone_size: few
d_call: .
j_call: TRBJ2-7
v_call: TRBV20-1

cdr3_aa: CASSLTGQANQPQHF
cdr3_nt: TGTGCCAGCAGTTTAACTGGACAGGCTAATCAGCCCCAGCATTTT
clone_size: many
d_call: TRBD1
j_call: TRBJ1-5
v_call: TRBV12-3/TRBV12-4

cdr3_aa: CASSRGAEETQYF
cdr3_nt: TGTGCCAGCAGCCGCGGAGCGGAAGAGACCCAGTACTTC
clone_size: many
d_call: .
j_call: TRBJ2-5
v_call: TRBV28

cdr3_aa: CASSFDGSLNTEAFF
cdr3_nt: TGTGCCAGCAGCTTTGACGGATCCCTGAACACTGAAGCTTTCTTT
clone_size: .
d_call: .
j_call: TRBJ1-1
v_call: TRBV7-9

cdr3_aa: CASSQDGDRVEPQHF
cdr3_nt: TGTGCCAGCAGCCAAGATGGGGACAGGGTCGAGCCCCAGCATTTT
clone_size: .
d_call: TRBD1
j_call: TRBJ1-5
v_call: TRBV3-1

cdr3_aa: CASSLDRTGEQYF
cdr3_nt: TGTGCCAGCAGCTTAGATCGGACGGGCGAGCAGTACTTC
clone_size: few
d_call: .
j_call: TRBJ2-7
v_call: TRBV11-3

cdr3_aa: CASSELGVGNEQFF
cdr3_nt: TGTGCCAGCAGTGAACTAGGAGTGGGGAATGAGCAGTTCTTC
clone_size: many
d_call: .
j_call: TRBJ2-1
v_call: TRBV2

cdr3_aa: CASSGDMDNEQFF
cdr3_nt: TGTGCCAGCAGTGGGGACATGGACAATGAGCAGTTCTTC
clone_size: many
d_call: .
j_call: TRBJ2-1
v_call: TRBV2

cdr3_aa: CASSSQTSGRALTGELFF
cdr3_nt: TGTGCCAGCAGTTCACAGACTAGCGGGAGGGCCCTCACCGGGGAGCTGTTTTTT
clone_size: .
d_call: TRBD2
j_call: TRBJ2-2
v_call: TRBV6-5

cdr3_aa: CASSSRSTAEQFF
cdr3_nt: TGTGCCAGCAGTTCACGGTCGACCGCCGAGCAGTTCTTC
clone_size: many
d_call: .
j_call: TRBJ2-1
v_call: TRBV12-3/TRBV12-4

cdr3_aa: CASSLNSGPQETQYF
cdr3_nt: TGTGCCAGCAGTCTCAATAGCGGGCCTCAAGAGACCCAGTACTTC
clone_size: many
d_call: TRBD2
j_call: TRBJ2-5
v_call: TRBV12-3/TRBV12-4

cdr3_aa: CASSLTGFDQPQHF
cdr3_nt: TGTGCCAGCAGCCTGACAGGGTTCGACCAGCCCCAGCATTTT
clone_size: many
d_call: TRBD1
j_call: TRBJ1-5
v_call: TRBV28

cdr3_aa: CASSLKEGGTTDTQYF
cdr3_nt: TGTGCCAGCAGCTTAAAGGAGGGTGGTACCACAGATACGCAGTATTTT
clone_size: .
d_call: .
j_call: TRBJ2-3
v_call: TRBV7-8

cdr3_aa: CASNDPGLLQETQYF
cdr3_nt: TGTGCCAGCAACGACCCGGGCCTGCTCCAAGAGACCCAGTACTTC
clone_size: .
d_call: .
j_call: TRBJ2-5
v_call: TRBV6-1

cdr3_aa: CASSKVGGRHEQYF
cdr3_nt: TGTGCCAGTAGTAAAGTCGGGGGGCGACACGAGCAGTACTTC
clone_size: few
d_call: .
j_call: TRBJ2-7
v_call: TRBV19

cdr3_aa: CASSQRGPLRAKNIQYF
cdr3_nt: TGTGCCAGCAGTCAGCGAGGGCCCCTCCGAGCCAAAAACATTCAGTACTTC
clone_size: many
d_call: .
j_call: TRBJ2-4
v_call: TRBV27

cdr3_aa: CASSEGVVYGYTF
cdr3_nt: TGTGCCAGCAGTGAAGGGGTGGTCTATGGCTACACCTTC
clone_size: few
d_call: .
j_call: TRBJ1-2
v_call: TRBV6-1